This T cell receptor (beta chain) was identified in a study of technical replicates of blood from several donors. Sequenced by immunoSEQ multiplex PCR; TCRdb stores in-frame clones only, minus some. The sample records 75,000 to 100,000 clones, roughly 94% being singletons. J lost 5 bases, V lost 4 bases, and 13 bases had no gene match. The germline V gene encodes CDR1 LGHNA and CDR2 YNFKEQ. CDR3 length: 17 residues. The clonotype originates from a human donor in good health. The sequencing sample was made of T cells isolated from PBMCs. This chain links TRBV4-2 with TRBJ1-5; TRBD1 agrees at 8 bases. In DNA form, the CDR3 reads TGTGCCAGCAGCCCGAATCCCAGGGACAGGACCCATCAGCCCCAGCATTTT. Translated: CASSPNPRDRTHQPQHF.